This TCR beta chain was sequenced for a study of blood T cell repertoires in COVID-19. Germline CDR1 and CDR2: SGHDT and YYEEEE. J lost 4 bases, V lost 5 bases, and 8 bases had no gene match. The CDR3 is made up of 15 amino acids. Clones were read by immunoSEQ multiplex PCR, and TCRdb kept only the in-frame ones, dropping some. Of 150,000 to 200,000 clones listed, 80% to 85% are singletons. This clone was picked up one time. The chain uses TRBV5-6 and TRBJ1-4, with 7 nucleotides matching TRBD1. The sample consisted of peripheral blood. This TCR derives from a woman aged 70 to 79 with COVID-19, enrolled during active disease. Here the CDR3 DNA reads TGTGCCAGCAGGCTATTGGGGACAGATAATGAAAAACTGTTTTTT. Translated, it gives CASRLLGTDNEKLFF.